This T cell receptor beta chain was found in a study of cytomegalovirus exposure and HLA in healthy donors. Findings and limits, study-wide: Analysis performed later found over 15,000 TCR beta sequences associated with HLA alleles at 0.05 false discovery rate.

The table lists this clone with a count of one. What it recognizes is unknown. One junction end does not reproduce the germline sequence, and a read error may be involved. Other DNA sequences within the sample encode an identical CDR3. The CDR3 has 12 amino acids. Per the germline V gene, CDR1 is SGHDT and CDR2 is YYEEEE. 60 Vbeta and 13 Jbeta primers were used in PCR. The method was immunoSEQ multiplex PCR; TCRdb's version includes in-frame clones alone and lacks a portion of them. The repertoire includes approximately 170,000 clones, approximately 80% of them detected once, and less than 1% sits in the top ten.

The chain has TRBV5-6 and TRBJ1-1; weak D call: TRBD1 (6 bases). Source material: PBMCs. The receptor's source is a female donor in good health and CMV-seronegative. CDR3 in DNA: TGCGCCAGCAGCTTGGGGGCAGATGAAGCTTTCTTT. Its protein is CASSLGADEAFF.